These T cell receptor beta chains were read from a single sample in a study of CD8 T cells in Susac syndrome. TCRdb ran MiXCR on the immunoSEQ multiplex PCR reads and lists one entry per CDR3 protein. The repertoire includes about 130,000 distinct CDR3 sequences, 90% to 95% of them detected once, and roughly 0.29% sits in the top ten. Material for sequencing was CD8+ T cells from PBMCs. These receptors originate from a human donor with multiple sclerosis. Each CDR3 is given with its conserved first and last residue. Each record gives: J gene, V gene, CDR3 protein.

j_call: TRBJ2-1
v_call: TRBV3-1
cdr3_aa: CASSLLRGGYNEQFF

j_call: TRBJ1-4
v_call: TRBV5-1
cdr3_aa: CASRGATNEKLFF

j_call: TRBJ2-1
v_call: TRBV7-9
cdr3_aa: CASSLGALEQFF

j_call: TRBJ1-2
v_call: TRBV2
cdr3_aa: CASSRRDRELSYGYTF

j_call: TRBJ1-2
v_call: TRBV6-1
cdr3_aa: CASSPDVYGYTF

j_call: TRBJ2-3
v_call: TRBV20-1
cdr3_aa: CSARATFTQREVFTDTQYF

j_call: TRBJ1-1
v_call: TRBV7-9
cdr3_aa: CASSSSQMGNTEAFF

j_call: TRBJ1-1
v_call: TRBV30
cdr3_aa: CAWATGTGDTEAFF

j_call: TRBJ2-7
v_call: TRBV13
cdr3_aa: CASNRRGVEIYEQYF

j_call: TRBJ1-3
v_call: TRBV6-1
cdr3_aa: CATRGQGTGNTIYF

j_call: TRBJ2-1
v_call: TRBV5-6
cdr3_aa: CASSLLGQGIIYNEQFF

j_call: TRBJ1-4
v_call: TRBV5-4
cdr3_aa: CASSSPSDRGRGEKLFF

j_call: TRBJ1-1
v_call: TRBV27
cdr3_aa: CASSSGSNTEAFF

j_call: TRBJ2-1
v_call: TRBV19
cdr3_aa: CASTLGEIAGYNEQFF

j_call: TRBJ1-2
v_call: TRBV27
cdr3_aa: CASSLSNRGHYGYTF

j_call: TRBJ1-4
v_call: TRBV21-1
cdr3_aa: CASSRASDRGMSNEKLFF

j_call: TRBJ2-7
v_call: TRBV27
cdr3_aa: CASSPSTGGEQYF

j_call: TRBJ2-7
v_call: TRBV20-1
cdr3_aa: CSARDQRGVGRDEQYF

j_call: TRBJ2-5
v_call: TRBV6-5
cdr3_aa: CASSSSVAGKYQETQYF

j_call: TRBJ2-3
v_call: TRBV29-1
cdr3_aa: CSVEAIALAGVADTQYF

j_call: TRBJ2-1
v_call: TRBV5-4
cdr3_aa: CASSFRVRLTSGNDEQFF

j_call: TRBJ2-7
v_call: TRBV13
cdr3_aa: CASSLRTGEQYF

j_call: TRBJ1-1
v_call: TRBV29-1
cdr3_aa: CSVPYRGRTEAFF

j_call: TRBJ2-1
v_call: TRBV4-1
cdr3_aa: CASSQEWDEQFF

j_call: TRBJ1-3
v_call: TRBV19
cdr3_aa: CASTHLAGSFFSGNTIYF

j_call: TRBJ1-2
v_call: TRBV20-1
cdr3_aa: CSAIRVGYGYTF

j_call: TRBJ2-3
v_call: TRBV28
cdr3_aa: CATLAGGMTTDTQYF

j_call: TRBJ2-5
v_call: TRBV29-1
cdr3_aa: CSVEGLAGLKETQYF

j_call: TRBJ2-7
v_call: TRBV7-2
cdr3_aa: CASSLAVGGTSYEQYF

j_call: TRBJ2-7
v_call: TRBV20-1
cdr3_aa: CSARTEGRSYEQYF

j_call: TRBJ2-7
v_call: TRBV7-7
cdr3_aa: CASSPPNRQGSYEQYF

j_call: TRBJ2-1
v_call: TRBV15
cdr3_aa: CATSRDRSGGGNEQFF

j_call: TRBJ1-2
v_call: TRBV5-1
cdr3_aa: CASSSAGTGSTRGYTF

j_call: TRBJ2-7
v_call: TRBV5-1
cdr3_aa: CASSFGTAYEQYF

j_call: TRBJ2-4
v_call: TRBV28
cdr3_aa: CASTGVAKNIQYF

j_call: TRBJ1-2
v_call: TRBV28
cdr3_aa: CASSSATPNYGYTF

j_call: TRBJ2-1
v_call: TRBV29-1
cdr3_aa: CSVVGGPYNEQFF

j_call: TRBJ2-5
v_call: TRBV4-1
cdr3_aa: CASSQDVGQQETQYF

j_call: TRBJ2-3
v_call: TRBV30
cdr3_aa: CASHSGGGLDTQYF

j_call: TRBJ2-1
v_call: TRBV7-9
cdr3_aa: CASSSGRGQGNEQFF

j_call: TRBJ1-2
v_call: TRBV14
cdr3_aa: CASSHEGEVFGYTF

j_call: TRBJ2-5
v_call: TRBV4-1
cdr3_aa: CASSQDPGAQETQYF

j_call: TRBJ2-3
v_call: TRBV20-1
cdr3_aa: CSAIILLAGDEDTQYF

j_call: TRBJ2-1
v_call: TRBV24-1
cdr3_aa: CATSKRGSSYNEQFF

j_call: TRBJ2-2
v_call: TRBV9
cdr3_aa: CASIQEGGTGELFF

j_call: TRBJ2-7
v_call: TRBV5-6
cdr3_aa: CASRWGQGGVYEQYF

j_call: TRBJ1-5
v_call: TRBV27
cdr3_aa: CARPTRGTVNQPQHF

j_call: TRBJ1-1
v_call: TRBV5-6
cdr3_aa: CASSLVTGRLNTEAFF

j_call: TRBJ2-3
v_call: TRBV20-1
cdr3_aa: CSARGGGGTDTQYF

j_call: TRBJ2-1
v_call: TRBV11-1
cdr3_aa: CASSPRRVGAETLSYNEQFF

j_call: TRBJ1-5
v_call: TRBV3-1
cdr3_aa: CASSQSGSNQPQHF

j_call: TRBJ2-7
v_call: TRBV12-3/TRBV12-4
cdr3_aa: CASRPGSGGYEQYF

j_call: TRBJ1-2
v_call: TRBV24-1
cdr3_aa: CATTHGPNYGYTF

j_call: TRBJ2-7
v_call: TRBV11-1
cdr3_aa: CASSFGGLDEQYF

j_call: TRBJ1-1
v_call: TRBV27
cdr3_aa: CASSLLGNTEAFF